Listed below are T cell receptor beta chains from one sample, sequenced in a study of OX40 agonist ivuxolimab in advanced cancers. Libraries were prepared by immunoSEQ multiplex PCR; TCRdb keeps only in-frame clonotypes and omits some of them. The data show around 68,000 clones, with about 90% seen just once and under 0.4% held by the top ten. The sequences come from CD4+ or CD8+ T cells sorted from blood, collected in a trial of the OX40 agonist ivuxolimab. These TCRs come from an adult with an advanced solid tumor such as melanoma, head and neck, liver or kidney cancer. CDR3s include the opening cysteine and the closing phenylalanine or tryptophan. The order of the fields is V gene, clone size, J gene, D gene, CDR3 DNA, CDR3 protein. The D gene is left open where the match is weak. Only part of the rows carry a size: once, few, many, or a class if the clone is expanded.

>TRBV18|.|TRBJ1-1|TRBD1
TGTGCCAGCTCACCACCGACAGGGGGCACTGAAGCTTTCTTT
CASSPPTGGTEAFF
>TRBV6-5|few|TRBJ2-7|.
TGTGCCAGCAGCCGGGACGGCCTCTCCTACGAGCAGTACTTC
CASSRDGLSYEQYF
>TRBV28|.|TRBJ2-7|.
TGTGCCAGCAGTTCCCTGGAGACAGTGGGCGAGCAGTACTTC
CASSSLETVGEQYF
>TRBV15|.|TRBJ2-7|.
TGTGCCACCAGCAGAGGACACAGTATCTCATACGAGCAGTACTTC
CATSRGHSISYEQYF
>TRBV28|.|TRBJ2-5|TRBD1
TGTGCCAGCAGCCCGGACAGGCCTGGAAAGGCCCAGTACTTC
CASSPDRPGKAQYF
>TRBV29-1|.|TRBJ2-3|TRBD2
TGCAGCGTTGAAGACAGGACTAGGGGCCCAGATACGCAGTATTTT
CSVEDRTRGPDTQYF
>TRBV2|.|TRBJ2-2|.
TGTGCCAGCAGCGCGCTGAAGCCCGGGGAGCTGTTTTTT
CASSALKPGELFF
>TRBV2|.|TRBJ2-3|TRBD2
TGTGCCAGCAGTGAAGGCGGGAGAAAGAATACGCAGTATTTT
CASSEGGRKNTQYF
>TRBV27|.|TRBJ1-2|TRBD1
TGTGCCAGCAGATTCTGGGGACAGGACAAAGCTAACTATGGCTACACCTTC
CASRFWGQDKANYGYTF
>TRBV19|once|TRBJ1-5|.
TGTCCCTCCTTAGACAGATTTGGTCCCCAGCATTTT
CPSLDRFGPQHF
>TRBV9|.|TRBJ2-1|TRBD2
TGTGCCAGCAGCGTAGGCGGCAGGGGACTAGCGGGGAATGAGCAGTTCTTC
CASSVGGRGLAGNEQFF
>TRBV20-1|.|TRBJ1-2|.
TGCAGTGCTAGAGTTGACTATGGCTACACCTTC
CSARVDYGYTF
>TRBV7-9|.|TRBJ1-1|.
TGTGCCAGCAGCCCTACAGGGACCACTGAAGCTTTCTTT
CASSPTGTTEAFF
>TRBV6-5|few|TRBJ2-3|.
TGTGCCAGCAGTTACTCCTGGACTAGCACAGATACGCAGTATTTT
CASSYSWTSTDTQYF
>TRBV7-8|.|TRBJ2-3|.
TGTGCCAGCAGCTTAGCGGGAGTAAAAAATACGCAGTATTTT
CASSLAGVKNTQYF
>TRBV27|.|TRBJ2-1|TRBD2
TGTGCCAGCAGGCTGGGGACCGGGAGGGCCTACAATGAGCAGTTCTTC
CASRLGTGRAYNEQFF
>TRBV28|.|TRBJ1-2|TRBD1
TGTGCCAGCAGTGGGGGACAGAAGGTCTATGGCTACACCTTC
CASSGGQKVYGYTF
>TRBV10-3|.|TRBJ1-2|TRBD1
TGTGCCATCAGTTCCCTTCGACAGGGGAACTACACCTTC
CAISSLRQGNYTF
>TRBV6-5|.|TRBJ1-2|.
TGTGCCAGCAGTTACGTGGGGGGCGGCTACACCTTC
CASSYVGGGYTF
>TRBV4-2|.|TRBJ2-1|TRBD2
TGTGCCAGCAGCCAAGATCTGTCCCTAGCGGGCCTCAGCTCCTACAATGAGCAGTTCTTC
CASSQDLSLAGLSSYNEQFF
>TRBV15|.|TRBJ2-7|.
TGTGCCACCAGCAGAGATGGACTCAACTACGAGCAGTACTTC
CATSRDGLNYEQYF
>TRBV18|.|TRBJ2-5|.
TGTGCCAGCTCACCCCCCTCCAGAGAGACCCAGTACTTC
CASSPPSRETQYF
>TRBV28|.|TRBJ1-2|.
TGTGCCAGCAGTTTCCGGGACTTCGGGACCTTC
CASSFRDFGTF
>TRBV9|.|TRBJ1-1|TRBD1
TGTGCCAGCAGCGGTGACAGGGCTGAAGCTTTCTTT
CASSGDRAEAFF
>TRBV4-1|.|TRBJ1-5|TRBD1
TGCGCCAGCAGCCAATCGGACAGGGTGAGTCAGCCCCAGCATTTT
CASSQSDRVSQPQHF
>TRBV7-9|.|TRBJ2-5|TRBD2
TGTGCCAGCAGCTTAACGGTTCTAGCGGGAACCGAAGAGACCCAGTACTTC
CASSLTVLAGTEETQYF
>TRBV6-6|.|TRBJ2-4|.
TGTGCCAGCAGCCCTACCGGACGGTTAGCCAAAAACATTCAGTACTTC
CASSPTGRLAKNIQYF
>TRBV5-1|.|TRBJ1-4|TRBD1
TGCGCCAGCAGCAGGGACAGGGTGGCAACTAATGAAAAACTGTTTTTT
CASSRDRVATNEKLFF
>TRBV14|.|TRBJ2-1|TRBD2
TGTGCCAGCAGCCAAGATGTCGGAGGGACTAGCGGATACAATGAGCAGTTCTTC
CASSQDVGGTSGYNEQFF
>TRBV6-4|.|TRBJ1-1|.
TGTGCCAGCAGTGCAGAAATCTCCCGCACTGAAGCTTTCTTT
CASSAEISRTEAFF
>TRBV4-1|.|TRBJ2-5|.
TGCGCCAGCAGCACCGGACAGATAGGTTTTCAAGAGACCCAGTACTTC
CASSTGQIGFQETQYF
>TRBV6-5|.|TRBJ2-5|.
TGTGCCAGCAGTACGGTTGAGACCCAGTACTTC
CASSTVETQYF
>TRBV6-1|.|TRBJ1-5|TRBD1
TGTGCCAGCACTCTGGACAGGGGAGGCAATCAGCCCCAGCATTTT
CASTLDRGGNQPQHF
>TRBV29-1|.|TRBJ2-1|TRBD1
TGCAGCGTCCGCCGGGACAGGGCTAACAATGAGCAGTTCTTC
CSVRRDRANNEQFF
>TRBV6-1|once|TRBJ1-5|TRBD1
TGTGCCAGCACGGCCAACAGGGGTTCTCAGCCCCAGCATTTT
CASTANRGSQPQHF
>TRBV5-1|.|TRBJ2-3|.
TGCGCCAGCAGCCCCTACACAGATACGCAGTATTTT
CASSPYTDTQYF
>TRBV10-1|.|TRBJ2-3|.
TGCGCCGGGAACGGGACTCCCTGCACAGATACGCAGTATTTT
CAGNGTPCTDTQYF
>TRBV29-1|.|TRBJ2-7|.
TGCAGCGCCAAGGACATCTTCTCCTACGAGCAGTACTTC
CSAKDIFSYEQYF
>TRBV10-3|.|TRBJ1-2|.
TGTGCCATCAGTGAGTCAGGGAATAGGGTATATGGCTACACCTTC
CAISESGNRVYGYTF
>TRBV4-2|.|TRBJ2-3|.
TGTGCCAGCAGCCAAGGCAACAGGCGGGATTCCACAGATACGCAGTATTTT
CASSQGNRRDSTDTQYF
>TRBV5-1|.|TRBJ2-7|TRBD1
TGCGCCAGCAGCCCCGGGACAGGGGGCGATTCTCGCGAGCAGTACTTC
CASSPGTGGDSREQYF
>TRBV2|.|TRBJ1-4|.
TGTGCCAGCAAGAAAACGGGGACTGGCATTGCAACTAATGAAAAACTGTTTTTT
CASKKTGTGIATNEKLFF
>TRBV15|.|TRBJ2-7|TRBD1
TGTGCCACCAGCAGGGAATCGGGACAGGGCGCCTACGAGCAGTACTTC
CATSRESGQGAYEQYF
>TRBV7-6|.|TRBJ2-3|.
TGTGCCAGCAGCTCAACGTCAGATACGCAGTATTTT
CASSSTSDTQYF